These 18 T cell receptor beta chains were sequenced from one sample in a study of blood T cells in healthy people across ages. A second PCR, run for roughly 6 to 11 cycles, used a sample-barcoded 5' primer plus a J-beta primer mix. TCRdb re-derived calls from the 5' RACE reads in MiXCR, one entry per CDR3 protein. The data show 1.2 million to 1.5 million distinct CDR3 sequences, around two fifths seen once. Specimen: blood. All receptors derive from a woman between 18 and 29 years old in good health.

This chain joins TRBV20-1 and TRBJ1-3; no clear D. The germline V gene has CDR1 DFQATT and CDR2 SNEGSKA (reference sequence). The CDR3 contains 11 residues. V was clipped by 2 bases and J by 4 bases, with 3 bases between them. CDR3 DNA sequence: TGCAGTGCTAGATGGGGAAACACCATATATTTT. This translates into CSARWGNTIYF.

This clonotype was detected ten times or more. The chain is built from TRBV20-1 and TRBJ2-5; D not certain. Deletions cut 0 bases from V and 2 bases from J, with 19 bases between. This CDR3 spans 17 amino acids. The germline V gene has CDR1 DFQATT and CDR2 SNEGSKA (reference sequence). The CDR3 here is CSARDPSASRAQETQYF. CDR3 sequence (DNA): TGCAGTGCTAGAGATCCCTCCGCCTCCCGGGCACAAGAGACCCAGTACTTC.

This clonotype was picked up one time. This chain connects TRBV24-1 to TRBJ2-1; D perhaps matches TRBD1 (5 bases). V was clipped by 3 bases and J by 0 bases, with 14 bases between them. CDR1 and CDR2 (germline): KGHDR, SFDVKD. This CDR3 comprises 17 residues. CDR3 coding DNA: TGTGCCACCAGTGATCAGGGTGGGAAAAGCTCCTACAATGAGCAGTTCTTC. Protein: CATSDQGGKSSYNEQFF.

The chain uses TRBV20-1 and TRBJ2-3; tentative D call: TRBD2 (5 bases). V was clipped by 6 bases and J by 11 bases, with 15 bases between them. This CDR3 is built from 11 residues. Per the germline V gene, CDR1 is DFQATT and CDR2 is SNEGSKA (reference sequence). CDR3 sequence: CSARVGREQYF. The CDR3 DNA sequence: TGCAGTGCGCGGGTCGGACGAGAGCAGTATTTT.

The chain carries TRBV20-1 and TRBJ1-2; D remains ambiguous. Trimming took 0 bases from V and 4 from J, leaving 6 bases between them. In germline, CDR1 is DFQATT, CDR2 SNEGSKA (reference sequence). The CDR3 is made up of 12 amino acids. The CDR3 bases are TGCAGTGCTAGAGAATTCACCTATGGCTACACCTTC. It is translated as CSAREFTYGYTF.

This sequence joins TRBV12-3 or TRBV12-4 and TRBJ1-6; D unclear. The germline V and J ends were trimmed by 7 bases and 7 bases, with 11 bases remaining between them. The CDR3 has 13 residues. Here the CDR3 reads CASNPARNSPLHF. The CDR3 bases are TGTGCCAGCAACCCTGCACGGAATTCACCCCTCCACTTT.

The table lists this clonotype with a few counts. J is TRBJ1-2 and V is TRBV29-1; TRBD1 aligns across 8 bases. CDR1 and CDR2 from the germline V gene are SQVTM and ANQGSEA. Trimming cost V 0 bases and J 6 bases; bases outside gene matches: 15. The CDR3 covers 17 residues. The CDR3: CSVEDPLGRTGLDGYTF. The CDR3 region has the DNA TGCAGCGTTGAAGATCCGCTGGGAAGGACAGGGTTGGATGGCTACACCTTC.

This clonotype was observed a few times. V is TRBV7-2 and J is TRBJ2-5; 8 nucleotides agree with TRBD2. The CDR3 runs 14 residues. The germline V gene encodes CDR1 SGHTA and CDR2 FQGNSA. After removal of 5 bases from V and 4 bases from J, the junction contained 6 bases not matched to a gene. The CDR3 region has the DNA TGTGCCAGCAGCCCGGGGGGGGCCCCAGAGACCCAGTACTTC. This gives the protein CASSPGGAPETQYF.

V and J are TRBV18 and TRBJ2-3, with a possible D match to TRBD2 (6 bases). This CDR3 contains 14 residues. CDR1 and CDR2 (germline): KGHSH, LQKENI. V was shortened by 3 bases and J by 5 bases, with 12 bases between the two germline ends. The CDR3 sequence: CASSPRRDGDTQYF. The DNA for the CDR3 is TGTGCCAGCTCACCGCGGAGGGATGGAGATACGCAGTATTTT.

This chain uses TRBV6-2 or TRBV6-3 with TRBJ1-5; D is undetermined. The length of the CDR3 is 14 residues. Trimming took 4 bases from V and 7 from J, leaving 14 bases between them. Per the germline V gene, CDR1 is MNHEY and CDR2 is SVGEGT. CDR3 nucleotide sequence: TGTGCCAGCAGTTCCAGGCCTCTCGGCCAGCCCCAGCATTTT. The encoded protein is CASSSRPLGQPQHF.

CDR3 residues: CATSRDGGLNEKLFF. CDR3 nucleotides: TGTGCCACCAGCAGAGACGGGGGCCTTAATGAAAAACTGTTTTTT. The chain couples TRBV15 to TRBJ1-4; a weak D match, TRBD1 (6 bases). Germline lookup yields CDR1 LNHNV and CDR2 YYDKDF (reference sequence). This CDR3 region has 15 residues. V gave up 0 bases and J gave up 4 bases, with 9 bases separating them.

This clonotype was detected a few times. This rearrangement joins TRBV5-1 to TRBJ2-7; 8 bases are shared with TRBD2. Germline CDR1 SGHRS, CDR2 YFSETQ. This CDR3 spans 15 amino acids. Trimming cost V 4 bases and J 1 base; bases outside gene matches: 7. For the CDR3, the DNA is TGCGCCAGCAGCCCTACCGGGACTAGATCCTACGAGCAGTACTTC. Its translation is CASSPTGTRSYEQYF.

This chain connects TRBV20-1 to TRBJ2-1, with a weak D call TRBD2 (5 bases). The CDR3 is made up of 14 amino acids. Between the trimmed V and J ends, which lost 0 bases and 7 bases, there was a span of 13 bases. In germline, CDR1 is DFQATT, CDR2 SNEGSKA (reference sequence). This CDR3 is CSAREGYLANEQFF. The CDR3, as DNA: TGCAGTGCTAGAGAGGGGTACTTAGCGAATGAGCAGTTCTTC.

V gene TRBV2 combines with J gene TRBJ2-7, with a possible D match to TRBD2 (6 bases). The DNA matches TRBJ2-5 better at its end, which makes the J call doubtful. This CDR3 contains 13 residues. CDR1 and CDR2 (germline): SNHLY, FYNNEI. The CDR3 loop is CASLFWEEETQYF. DNA for the CDR3: TGTGCCAGCCTATTCTGGGAGGAGGAGACCCAGTACTTC.

The chain joins TRBV14 to TRBJ2-4; D is uncertain. The V and J ends lost 0 bases and 6 bases respectively, with 9 bases between them. Germline V gene lookup returns CDR1 SGHDN and CDR2 FVKESK. The CDR3 is 14 amino acids. CDR3 protein: CASSQDFGANIQYF. For the CDR3, the DNA is TGTGCCAGCAGCCAAGATTTCGGTGCAAACATTCAGTACTTC.

The table lists this clonotype with a few counts. The chain carries TRBV6-6 and TRBJ2-7; TRBD1 matches 9 bases. The CDR3 consists of 16 residues. Trimming took 10 bases from V and 4 from J; bases not matched to a gene: 17. The germline CDR1 and CDR2 sequences are MNHNY and SVGAGI (reference sequence). DNA for the CDR3: TGTGCCACCCTAAATCCGTCGCGGGACAGGGTATACGAGCAGTACTTC. Translation: CATLNPSRDRVYEQYF.

With respect to this clonotype: A read error may account for a junction end that differs from germline. The chain uses TRBV7-9 and TRBJ2-1; tentative D call: TRBD2 (7 bases). Germline V gives CDR1 SEHNR, CDR2 FQNEAQ (reference sequence). The CDR3 covers 16 residues. CDR3 region: CVSTPEGGASYNEQFF. The CDR3 coding sequence is TGTGTCAGCACCCCGGAAGGGGGGGCCTCCTACAATGAGCAGTTCTTC.

In its sample, this clonotype was seen a few times. The J gene is TRBJ2-5, the V gene TRBV7-8; 14 nucleotides match TRBD2. The CDR3 runs to 18 residues. Trimming cost V 4 bases and J 5 bases; bases outside gene matches: 12. From germline, CDR1 is SGHVS and CDR2 FQNEAQ. The CDR3 reads CASSYSLGLAGDPETQYF. The CDR3 DNA follows: TGTGCCAGCAGCTACTCCCTGGGACTAGCGGGGGATCCTGAGACCCAGTACTTC.